Listed below are T cell receptor beta chains from one sample, sequenced in a study of blood T cells in healthy people across ages. TCRdb reanalysed the 5' RACE reads using MiXCR and keeps one entry per CDR3 protein. The table lists approximately 580,000 distinct CDR3 sequences, 24% of them singletons. The same sample was also used in a study of T cells of mothers and their children.

Sequenced input: blood. These receptors all come from a boy younger than 18 in good health. Both conserved end residues are part of each CDR3. D genes are given only for firm matches. Clone size is given for some rows only: seen once, a few or many times, or a class if the clone is expanded.

size: few
J: TRBJ1-1
D: NA
V: TRBV7-3
CDR3: CASSHGMNTEAFF
DNA: TGTGCCAGCAGCCATGGCATGAATACTGAAGCTTTCTTT

size: NA
J: TRBJ2-7
D: TRBD2
V: TRBV6-2/TRBV6-3
CDR3: CASSRLGTSGGGEQYF
DNA: TGTGCCAGCAGCCGCTTGGGGACTAGCGGAGGCGGGGAGCAGTACTTC

size: NA
J: TRBJ2-4
D: NA
V: TRBV29-1
CDR3: CSVGGGNSKNIQYF
DNA: TGCAGCGTCGGAGGGGGTAACAGCAAAAACATTCAGTACTTC

size: few
J: TRBJ2-7
D: TRBD2
V: TRBV20-1
CDR3: CSASYSGTSYEQYF
DNA: TGCAGTGCTAGTTATAGCGGGACCTCCTACGAGCAGTACTTC

size: few
J: TRBJ2-7
D: NA
V: TRBV6-1
CDR3: CASSPGQGRLAELYEQYF
DNA: TGTGCCAGCAGCCCTGGACAGGGGAGACTAGCGGAGTTGTACGAGCAGTACTTC

size: few
J: TRBJ1-3
D: NA
V: TRBV9
CDR3: CASSVGVADGNTIYF
DNA: TGTGCCAGCAGCGTAGGCGTGGCGGATGGAAACACCATATATTTT

size: NA
J: TRBJ2-5
D: TRBD1
V: TRBV5-1
CDR3: CASSFHWDRYFETQYF
DNA: TGCGCCAGCAGTTTCCATTGGGACAGGTATTTCGAGACCCAGTACTTC

size: NA
J: TRBJ2-5
D: TRBD2
V: TRBV29-1
CDR3: CSVESGRETQYF
DNA: TGCAGCGTTGAGTCCGGGAGGGAGACCCAGTACTTC

size: NA
J: TRBJ2-2
D: NA
V: TRBV20-1
CDR3: CSARNRILYTGELFF
DNA: TGCAGTGCTAGAAACCGGATACTCTACACCGGGGAGCTGTTTTTT

size: few
J: TRBJ1-3
D: NA
V: TRBV4-1
CDR3: CASSQGGEGPGNTIYF
DNA: TGCGCCAGCAGCCAGGGTGGGGAAGGGCCTGGAAACACCATATATTTT

size: NA
J: TRBJ2-7
D: NA
V: TRBV5-4
CDR3: CASSGRTDRRPYEQYF
DNA: TGTGCCAGCAGCGGACGGACAGACCGACGGCCCTACGAGCAGTACTTC

size: NA
J: TRBJ1-1
D: NA
V: TRBV14
CDR3: CASIFVRENTEAFF
DNA: TGTGCCAGCATCTTCGTCCGGGAGAACACTGAAGCTTTCTTT

size: few
J: TRBJ2-1
D: TRBD2
V: TRBV4-1
CDR3: CASSQDRTSGSNEQFF
DNA: TGCGCCAGCAGCCAAGATCGGACTAGCGGATCCAATGAGCAGTTCTTC

size: few
J: TRBJ2-7
D: TRBD1
V: TRBV20-1
CDR3: CSARSGGTADDYEQYF
DNA: TGCAGTGCTAGATCTGGTGGGACAGCCGATGACTACGAGCAGTACTTC

size: NA
J: TRBJ2-1
D: TRBD2
V: TRBV28
CDR3: CASSLQGSGRSRDNEQFF
DNA: TGTGCCAGCAGTTTACAGGGTAGCGGGAGAAGTCGGGACAATGAGCAGTTCTTC

size: NA
J: TRBJ2-1
D: NA
V: TRBV11-1
CDR3: CASSLLGMAYNEQFF
DNA: TGTGCCAGCAGCTTATTGGGGATGGCCTACAATGAGCAGTTCTTC

size: NA
J: TRBJ1-5
D: NA
V: TRBV4-1
CDR3: CASSPAGSYSNQPQHF
DNA: TGCGCCAGCAGCCCCGCGGGGTCGTATAGCAATCAGCCCCAGCATTTT

size: NA
J: TRBJ2-7
D: TRBD1
V: TRBV20-1
CDR3: CSARRQGPYDEQYF
DNA: TGCAGTGCTCGACGACAGGGGCCCTATGACGAGCAGTACTTC

size: NA
J: TRBJ2-6
D: NA
V: TRBV11-2
CDR3: CASSFYGANVLTF
DNA: TGTGCCAGCAGCTTTTATGGGGCCAACGTCCTGACTTTC

size: NA
J: TRBJ2-4
D: TRBD1
V: TRBV20-1
CDR3: CSASEPGTAKNIQYF
DNA: TGCAGTGCTAGTGAACCCGGGACAGCTAAAAACATTCAGTACTTC

size: NA
J: TRBJ1-1
D: NA
V: TRBV19
CDR3: CASSIGVGDTEAFF
DNA: TGTGCCAGTAGTATAGGGGTAGGGGACACTGAAGCTTTCTTT

size: many
J: TRBJ2-6
D: NA
V: TRBV4-2
CDR3: CASSQDKGSGANVLTF
DNA: TGTGCCAGCAGCCAAGATAAGGGGTCTGGGGCCAACGTCCTGACTTTC

size: NA
J: TRBJ1-1
D: TRBD1
V: TRBV6-6
CDR3: CASRDRGHKNTEAFF
DNA: TGTGCCAGCAGAGACAGGGGGCATAAGAACACTGAAGCTTTCTTT

size: NA
J: TRBJ2-7
D: NA
V: TRBV15
CDR3: CATSSRLYEQYF
DNA: TGTGCCACCAGCAGCAGGCTCTACGAGCAGTACTTC

size: few
J: TRBJ2-1
D: TRBD1
V: TRBV4-1
CDR3: CASSQGTGGFFLSYNEQFF
DNA: TGCGCCAGCAGCCAAGGGACAGGGGGCTTCTTTTTATCCTACAATGAGCAGTTCTTC

size: NA
J: TRBJ2-3
D: TRBD2
V: TRBV28
CDR3: CASSSSSAGADTQYF
DNA: TGTGCCAGCAGTTCCTCCTCAGCGGGGGCAGATACGCAGTATTTT

size: few
J: TRBJ2-1
D: NA
V: TRBV4-3
CDR3: CASSQDSIPGKNVDEQFF
DNA: TGCGCCAGCAGCCAAGATAGTATTCCAGGCAAGAACGTCGATGAGCAGTTCTTC

size: many
J: TRBJ1-2
D: NA
V: TRBV5-4
CDR3: CASQGVNYGYTF
DNA: TGTGCCAGCCAGGGAGTCAACTATGGCTACACCTTC

size: few
J: TRBJ2-1
D: NA
V: TRBV20-1
CDR3: CSARDVGSANSYNEQFF
DNA: TGCAGTGCTAGAGATGTGGGTAGCGCAAACTCCTACAATGAGCAGTTCTTC

size: NA
J: TRBJ2-5
D: NA
V: TRBV20-1
CDR3: CSARVGGGETQYF
DNA: TGCAGTGCTAGAGTGGGAGGCGGGGAGACCCAGTACTTC

size: NA
J: TRBJ2-1
D: NA
V: TRBV27
CDR3: CASSITGSSYNEQFF
DNA: TGTGCCAGCAGCATAACAGGGAGCTCCTACAATGAGCAGTTCTTC

size: NA
J: TRBJ1-1
D: NA
V: TRBV5-1
CDR3: CASSLDPGHGKNTEAFF
DNA: TGCGCCAGCAGCTTGGATCCGGGACATGGGAAGAACACTGAAGCTTTCTTT

size: few
J: TRBJ1-1
D: TRBD1
V: TRBV5-1
CDR3: CASSIGQGHTEAFF
DNA: TGCGCCAGCAGCATCGGACAGGGTCACACTGAAGCTTTCTTT

size: few
J: TRBJ1-2
D: NA
V: TRBV20-1
CDR3: CTAHRARDYGYTF
DNA: TGCACCGCACACAGGGCCAGGGACTATGGCTACACCTTC

size: few
J: TRBJ2-5
D: NA
V: TRBV7-9
CDR3: CASSLLPEETQYF
DNA: TGTGCCAGCAGCTTATTACCAGAAGAGACCCAGTACTTC

size: NA
J: TRBJ1-2
D: NA
V: TRBV20-1
CDR3: CSARDLTDNYGYTF
DNA: TGCAGTGCTAGAGATTTAACAGATAACTATGGCTACACCTTC

size: NA
J: TRBJ2-1
D: NA
V: TRBV3-1
CDR3: CASRHTGTYNEQFF
DNA: TGTGCCAGCAGGCACACCGGGACCTACAATGAGCAGTTCTTC

size: few
J: TRBJ1-4
D: NA
V: TRBV29-1
CDR3: CSATVATNEKLFF
DNA: TGCAGCGCGACAGTTGCAACTAATGAAAAACTGTTTTTT

size: few
J: TRBJ2-5
D: NA
V: TRBV20-1
CDR3: CSAQGGQETQYF
DNA: TGCAGTGCCCAGGGGGGGCAAGAGACCCAGTACTTC

size: NA
J: TRBJ2-5
D: NA
V: TRBV9
CDR3: CASSIKAGETQYF
DNA: TGTGCCAGCAGCATTAAAGCGGGAGAGACCCAGTACTTC

size: NA
J: TRBJ2-2
D: NA
V: TRBV20-1
CDR3: CSARDNRPTGELFF
DNA: TGCAGTGCTAGAGACAACAGGCCCACCGGGGAGCTGTTTTTT

size: few
J: TRBJ2-5
D: TRBD2
V: TRBV28
CDR3: CASNPAGGGQETQYF
DNA: TGTGCCAGCAATCCAGCGGGAGGTGGGCAAGAGACCCAGTACTTC

size: few
J: TRBJ2-5
D: TRBD2
V: TRBV4-3
CDR3: CASSQGSGREETQYF
DNA: TGCGCCAGCAGCCAAGGTAGCGGGAGGGAGGAGACCCAGTACTTC

size: NA
J: TRBJ2-7
D: TRBD2
V: TRBV7-9
CDR3: CASSLVGLVGGEQYF
DNA: TGTGCCAGCAGCTTAGTAGGACTAGTGGGAGGCGAGCAGTACTTC